This T cell receptor (beta chain) was identified during a study of T cell repertoires in cytomegalovirus infection (dated by TCRdb to between 2018 and 2020). Background for the entire study: Donor HLA type was relevant to the analysis, because carriage of CMV infection together with the matching HLA type was indicated by public TCR beta signatures.

This clonotype appeared many times. What antigen it recognizes has not been identified. No much larger clone is present one base from it, and per-base qualities are unavailable. On the study overall, not on this receptor specifically: In both this cohort and an independent approximately 400-donor cohort, the cumulative frequency of public TCR beta family members distinguished carriers of CMV infection plus the relevant HLA type. The ex vivo response was dominated by HLA-C-restricted CMV-specific TCR beta clonotypes, which also provided the single most frequent clonotype in two of eight donors.

The listed sequencing device is Illumina HiSeq 1500. TCRdb trimmed the raw reads at Q25, called clones with MiXCR and kept productive beta chains. Merged by CDR3 protein, the rows form single entries marked with the most common genes and DNA. For this sample there are some 400,000 distinct CDR3 sequences; 30% to 40% appear just once. Approximately 14% of the sample belongs to the ten largest clones. CDR1 and CDR2, per the germline V gene, are SGHVS and FNYEAQ. Its CDR3 holds 17 amino acids, cysteine through phenylalanine. Just CDR3 DNA is preserved here, 51 bases in frame from base 1. Trimming removed 5 bases from V and 2 bases from J, leaving 20 bases between the germline ends.

What was sequenced was PBMCs. This chain joins TRBV7-6 to TRBJ2-3; possibly the D gene is TRBD1, per 5 matching bases. The receptor comes from a human donor in good health (CMV status not recorded). Some clones in this sample may be carry-over from other donors' samples. The CDR3 region: CASSPLPSTAATDTQYF. The base sequence is TGTGCCAGCAGCCCCCTCCCGTCGACAGCAGCCACAGATACGCAGTATTTT.